Presented here are 28 T cell receptor beta chains from one specimen sequenced in a study of beta chain features in type 1 diabetes. General study points: Moderate yet significant TCRB CDR3 shortening was seen in Type 1 diabetes patients in all four CD4+ subsets.

Every isolated RNA sample was fully reverse transcribed, so sequencing captured expressed TCRB transcripts. TCRdb's copy holds only in-frame clones and misses some; the assay was immunoSEQ multiplex PCR. The sample yields roughly 260,000 clones, around 21% seen once. Their specific antigens are unknown. Sequenced sample: naive CD4+ T cells from blood. The receptor set was obtained from a woman in her thirties or forties with type 1 diabetes.

The chain is built from TRBV29-1 and TRBJ2-1; 11 nucleotides align to TRBD2. The germline CDR1 and CDR2 sequences are SQVTM and ANQGSEA. J gave up 7 bases and V 5 bases, and 22 bases lay outside the gene matches. The CDR3 extends over 19 amino acids. CDR3 bases: TGCAGCGTTTCCGACCGACTAGCGGGATGGCGGGGTACTTCGAATGAGCAGTTCTTC. This translates into CSVSDRLAGWRGTSNEQFF.

This chain's CDR3 is CASRTSGRNIQYF. CDR3 bases: TGTGCCAGCAGGACTAGCGGGAGAAACATTCAGTACTTC. The rearrangement joins TRBV7-2 to TRBJ2-4, with 12 nucleotides matching TRBD2. V dropped 6 bases and J dropped 6; count of bases not matched to a gene: 0. Looked up from germline, CDR1 is SGHTA and CDR2 is FQGNSA. The CDR3 contains 13 residues. Looking up the rest from reference TRBV7-2 and TRBJ2-4 gives the full variable domain: GAGVSQSPSNKVTEKGKDVELRCDPISGHTALYWYRQSLGQGLEFLIYFQGNSAPDKSGLPSDRFSAERTGGSVSTLTIQRTQQEDSAVYLCASRTSGRNIQYFGAGTRLSVL.

This clone was detected only a few times. The V and J genes are TRBV5-1 and TRBJ2-1; D gene uncertain. The CDR3 runs 13 residues. The V gene lost 0 bases and the J gene lost 5 bases, with 6 bases spanning the gap. Germline-derived CDR1 and CDR2 are SGHRS and YFSETQ. CDR3 sequence: CASSLDTDNEQFF. The CDR3 DNA follows: TGCGCCAGCAGCTTGGACACCGACAATGAGCAGTTCTTC.

This clone came up a few times. Other nucleotide sequences from this sample produce the same CDR3. This chain uses TRBV5-4 with TRBJ2-1, with D possibly TRBD1 on 5 matching bases. V was cut by 6 bases and J by 4 bases, with 8 bases left in between. From germline, CDR1 is SGHNT and CDR2 YYREEE (reference sequence). CDR3 length: 12 amino acids. As DNA, the CDR3 is TGTGCCAGCACCCAGGGTTACAATGAGCAGTTCTTC. It translates to CASTQGYNEQFF.

The rearrangement links TRBV28 to TRBJ2-7; the D is unclear. Germline CDR1 is MDHEN and CDR2 is SYDVKM. Trimming cost V 5 bases and J 6 bases, with 14 bases left between them. The CDR3 spans 13 residues. This chain's CDR3 is CASSPPVLFEQYF. CDR3 coding DNA: TGTGCCAGCAGTCCACCGGTCCTCTTCGAGCAGTACTTC.

The table lists this clone with a few counts. The V gene is TRBV29-1, the J gene TRBJ2-3; 8 bases are shared with TRBD2. The trim removed 4 bases at V and 4 bases at J, leaving 7 bases unmatched. CDR3 length equals 14 residues. Germline V gene lookup returns CDR1 SQVTM and CDR2 ANQGSEA. CDR3 sequence: CSVAVGGEADTQYF. CDR3 in DNA: TGCAGCGTTGCAGTCGGGGGGGAGGCAGATACGCAGTATTTT.

This CDR3 reads CASSQIGGSQYF. The CDR3 DNA sequence: TGTGCCAGCAGCCAGATAGGGGGTTCGCAGTACTTC. This sequence joins TRBV14 and TRBJ2-7, with D possibly being TRBD1 (6 bases). Germline assignment: CDR1 SGHDN and CDR2 FVKESK. Trimming removed 3 bases at V and 9 bases at J, with 12 bases between. The CDR3 spans 12 residues.

V is TRBV7-9 and J is TRBJ2-7; D is unclear. The CDR3 is made up of 13 amino acids. Trimming shortened V by 1 base and J by 5 bases, and 9 bases separated the two germline ends. CDR1 SEHNR and CDR2 FQNEAQ come from the germline V gene (reference sequence). In DNA, the CDR3 is TGTGCCAGCAGCTTAGTTGGCTCGCACGAGCAGTACTTC. Its protein is CASSLVGSHEQYF.

This chain connects TRBV27 to TRBJ1-2; D is unclear. Germline-derived CDR1 and CDR2 are MNHEY and SMNVEV (reference sequence). Trimming took 8 bases from V and 4 from J, leaving 14 bases between them. The CDR3 is made up of 13 amino acids. In DNA, the CDR3 is TGTGCCAGCTCGGGAAGGTTGAGCTATGGCTACACCTTC. Translation: CASSGRLSYGYTF.

The V and J genes are TRBV5-4 and TRBJ1-6, with 8 bases lining up with TRBD1. The CDR3 sequence is 16 residues long. V was pared by 7 bases and J by 2 bases, with 8 bases of the junction left unmatched. The germline gives CDR1 SGHNT, CDR2 YYREEE (reference sequence). CDR3 coding DNA: TGTGCCAGCGCCGGACAGGGAGGAACCTATAATTCACCCCTCCACTTT. Translating it yields CASAGQGGTYNSPLHF. Using reference TRBV5-4 and TRBJ1-6 for the parts outside the CDR3, the full variable domain is ETGVTQSPTHLIKTRGQQVTLRCSSQSGHNTVSWYQQALGQGPQFIFQYYREEENGRGNFPPRFSGLQFPNYSSELNVNALELDDSALYLCASAGQGGTYNSPLHFGNGTRLTVT.

This clone was counted between two and nine times. This chain joins TRBV5-4 and TRBJ1-1; the match to TRBD1 covers 9 bases. This CDR3 is 12 amino acids long. Germline loops: CDR1 SGHNT, CDR2 YYREEE (reference sequence). The junction had 6 bases not matched to a gene; V was cut back by 4 bases and J by 11 bases. The CDR3 sequence: CASSLGQGNAFF. DNA of the CDR3: TGTGCCAGCAGCCTAGGACAGGGGAACGCTTTCTTT.

This clone was seen a few times. V gene TRBV7-9 combines with J gene TRBJ2-5; no clear D gene. Germline V lookup: CDR1 SEHNR, CDR2 FQNEAQ (reference sequence). CDR3 size: 14 residues. The V gene lost 4 bases and the J gene lost 4 bases, with 13 bases spanning the gap. In nucleotides, the CDR3 is TGTGCCAGCAGCTATAGAGATGGGCGAGAGACCCAGTACTTC. It yields the protein CASSYRDGRETQYF.

The rearrangement links TRBV5-1 to TRBJ2-3, with a weak D call TRBD1 (5 bases). The V end lost 2 bases, the J end lost 0 bases, and 10 bases lay between the germline ends. The CDR3 is 15 residues long. Germline V gene lookup returns CDR1 SGHRS and CDR2 YFSETQ. The CDR3 DNA sequence: TGCGCCAGCAGCTTCGGCAGGGAAAGCACAGATACGCAGTATTTT. It is translated as CASSFGRESTDTQYF.

This clone was seen a few times. The chain couples TRBV30 to TRBJ2-1, with 10 bases matching TRBD2. The CDR3 length is 14 residues. The germline CDR1 and CDR2 sequences are GTSNPN and SVGIG (reference sequence). After removal of 5 bases from V and 7 bases from J, the junction contained 8 bases not matched to a gene. DNA for the CDR3: TGTGCCTGGGAACTAGCGGGAACTGGAAATGAGCAGTTCTTC. It encodes CAWELAGTGNEQFF.

This clone was observed a few times. The rearrangement joins TRBV7-9 to TRBJ2-6; 13 bases map to TRBD2. CDR1 and CDR2 (germline): SEHNR, FQNEAQ (reference sequence). CDR3 length: 18 amino acids. Unmatched junction bases numbered 6, after V lost 4 bases and J lost 3 bases. Here the CDR3 reads CASSSRLAGGYGANVLTF. Here the CDR3 DNA reads TGTGCCAGCAGCTCCAGACTAGCGGGGGGCTATGGGGCCAACGTCCTGACTTTC.

This clone was detected only a few times. This chain joins TRBV7-2 and TRBJ2-5; D is perhaps TRBD2 (5 bases). CDR3 length: 14 amino acids. V lost 3 bases and J lost 5, with 13 bases in between. CDR1 is SGHTA and CDR2 is FQGNSA in the germline V gene. The CDR3, as DNA: TGTGCCAGCAGCTTGGACTCTACGGTGGAGACCCAGTACTTC. This encodes CASSLDSTVETQYF.

A few counts support this clone. This chain connects TRBV6-5 to TRBJ1-5, with 7 nucleotides matching TRBD1. Trimming at V came to 10 bases and at J to 5 bases, leaving 11 bases not matched to a gene. Germline V CDR1 and CDR2: MNHEY, SVGAGI. The CDR3 runs 14 residues. CDR3 sequence reads: CATSKGQAHQPQHF. In DNA, the CDR3 is TGTGCCACCTCGAAAGGACAGGCTCATCAGCCCCAGCATTTT.

In this sample, this clone turned up a few times. The chain uses TRBV5-4 and TRBJ2-7; 10 bases are a match to TRBD1. The CDR3 loop spans 14 amino acids. Germline V gives CDR1 SGHNT, CDR2 YYREEE (reference sequence). Trimming took 5 bases from V and 4 from J; bases not matched to a gene: 6. This CDR3 is CASRRTGGRYEQYF. CDR3 bases: TGTGCCAGCAGACGGACAGGGGGAAGGTACGAGCAGTACTTC.

This clone was observed a few times. The chain uses TRBV6-6 and TRBJ1-3; D call uncertain. Germline assignment: CDR1 MNHNY and CDR2 SVGAGI (reference sequence). This CDR3 has 15 amino acids. V was shortened by 0 bases and J by 2 bases, with 8 bases between the two germline ends. The CDR3 spells CASSYSEDTGNTIYF. CDR3 bases: TGTGCCAGCAGTTACTCGGAGGATACTGGAAACACCATATATTTT.

The gene calls are TRBV5-1 and TRBJ2-2, with D hard to call. From germline, CDR1 is SGHRS and CDR2 YFSETQ. Trimming removed 2 bases from V and 5 bases from J, with 7 bases in between. This CDR3 has 13 amino acids. The CDR3 here is CASSFVGTGELFF. CDR3 DNA sequence: TGCGCCAGCAGCTTCGTCGGGACCGGGGAGCTGTTTTTT.

The chain is built from TRBV4-1 and TRBJ1-6, with D maybe TRBD1 (6 bases). The CDR3 sequence is 19 residues long. Germline V lookup: CDR1 MGHRA, CDR2 YSYEKL. V was trimmed by 0 bases and J by 5 bases, leaving 20 bases between them. The CDR3 nucleotides read TGCGCCAGCAGCCAAGAGCGGCCAGGGGTCTCGGGGAATAATTCACCCCTCCACTTT. Translating gives CASSQERPGVSGNNSPLHF.

This sequence joins TRBV4-3 and TRBJ2-5; TRBD2 aligns across 10 bases. The CDR3 runs to 16 residues. Germline CDR1 is LGHNA and CDR2 is YSLEER. The V gene end was trimmed by 1 base and the J gene end by 2 bases; junction bases not matched to a gene: 4. The CDR3 DNA follows: TGCGCCAGCAGCCAAGCTGGACTAGCGGCACAAGAGACCCAGTACTTC. It encodes CASSQAGLAAQETQYF.

This clone was counted between two and nine times. V gene TRBV28 combines with J gene TRBJ2-7; D not resolved. The CDR3 is 12 amino acids. V was clipped by 3 bases and J by 6 bases, with 9 bases between them. The germline CDR1 and CDR2 sequences are MDHEN and SYDVKM. Here the CDR3 DNA reads TGTGCCAGCAGTTTGGGCCCCCTCGAGCAGTACTTC. Translation: CASSLGPLEQYF.

J is TRBJ2-7 and V is TRBV5-1; D unresolved. V lost 9 bases, J lost 0 bases, and 16 bases lay in between. Germline CDR1 is SGHRS and CDR2 is YFSETQ. This CDR3 spans 14 amino acids. The CDR3 sequence is CATSLRVNSYEQYF. The CDR3 coding sequence is TGCGCCACCTCCTTGAGAGTAAACTCCTACGAGCAGTACTTC.

The V and J genes are TRBV28 and TRBJ2-7; perhaps TRBD2 as D (5 bases). The CDR3 length is 12 residues. Trimming stripped 6 bases from V and 0 bases from J, with 6 bases between. Germline V gene sequence: CDR1 MDHEN, CDR2 SYDVKM. The CDR3 region is CASRRASYEQYF. The CDR3 coding sequence is TGTGCCAGCAGGCGGGCCTCCTACGAGCAGTACTTC.

The V gene is TRBV7-3, the J gene TRBJ1-6, with a weak D call TRBD1 (5 bases). CDR3 length equals 14 residues. The V gene's germline CDR1 is SGHTA and CDR2 FQGTGA. Between the trimmed V and J ends, which lost 1 base and 10 bases, there was a span of 11 bases. CDR3: CASSLSGRGSPLHF. CDR3 coding DNA: TGTGCCAGCAGCTTAAGTGGGAGGGGATCACCCCTCCACTTT.

This clone has only a few counts. The gene calls are TRBV5-1 and TRBJ2-4; TRBD1 agrees at 7 bases. Germline assignment: CDR1 SGHRS and CDR2 YFSETQ. The CDR3 is 13 amino acids. J lost 8 bases, V lost 2 bases, and 4 bases had no gene match. This CDR3 is CASSFDRADIQYF. As DNA, the CDR3 is TGCGCCAGCAGCTTTGACAGGGCGGACATTCAGTACTTC.

The CDR3, as DNA: TGTGCCAGCTCACCTCTCCTGCAGGATGAAAAACTGTTTTTT. Its protein product is CASSPLLQDEKLFF. J is TRBJ1-4 and V is TRBV18; D not resolved. Germline CDR1 reads KGHSH; CDR2 reads LQKENI. Deletions cut 3 bases from V and 6 bases from J, with 11 bases between. The CDR3 covers 14 residues.